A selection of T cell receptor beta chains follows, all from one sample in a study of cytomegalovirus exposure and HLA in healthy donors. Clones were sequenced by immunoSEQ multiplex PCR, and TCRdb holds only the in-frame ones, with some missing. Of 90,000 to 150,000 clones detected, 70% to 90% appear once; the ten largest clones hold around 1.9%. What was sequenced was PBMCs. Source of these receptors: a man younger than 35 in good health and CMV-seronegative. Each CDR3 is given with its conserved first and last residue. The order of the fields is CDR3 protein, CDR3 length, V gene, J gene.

cdr3_aa: CASRSLISSYNEQFF
cdr3_length: 15
v_call: TRBV7-9
j_call: TRBJ2-1

cdr3_aa: CASGMRISNQPQHF
cdr3_length: 14
v_call: TRBV28
j_call: TRBJ1-5

cdr3_aa: CASSLGDSSYEQYF
cdr3_length: 14
v_call: TRBV11-2
j_call: TRBJ2-7

cdr3_aa: CASTDRGRAEAFF
cdr3_length: 13
v_call: TRBV7-2
j_call: TRBJ1-1

cdr3_aa: CASSLNREVTEAFF
cdr3_length: 14
v_call: TRBV5-1
j_call: TRBJ1-1

cdr3_aa: CASSVFSGGAETQYF
cdr3_length: 15
v_call: TRBV9
j_call: TRBJ2-5

cdr3_aa: CAISELGLEAFF
cdr3_length: 12
v_call: TRBV10-3
j_call: TRBJ1-1

cdr3_aa: CASSLVLAGGQETQYF
cdr3_length: 16
v_call: TRBV7-8
j_call: TRBJ2-5

cdr3_aa: CASSLSGRAYEQYF
cdr3_length: 14
v_call: TRBV27
j_call: TRBJ2-7

cdr3_aa: CASSEVAGVQETQYF
cdr3_length: 15
v_call: TRBV5-1
j_call: TRBJ2-5

cdr3_aa: CASTDRGAAGVLTF
cdr3_length: 14
v_call: TRBV27
j_call: TRBJ2-6

cdr3_aa: CASSPGGTYEQYF
cdr3_length: 13
v_call: TRBV7-8
j_call: TRBJ2-7

cdr3_aa: CASSLGGLRNSYNSPLHF
cdr3_length: 18
v_call: TRBV5-5
j_call: TRBJ1-6

cdr3_aa: CASSLARGKLSSYNEQFF
cdr3_length: 18
v_call: TRBV5-8
j_call: TRBJ2-1

cdr3_aa: CASSLAPVTYEQYF
cdr3_length: 14
v_call: TRBV5-5
j_call: TRBJ2-7

cdr3_aa: CASSRTTGRETQYF
cdr3_length: 14
v_call: TRBV7-9
j_call: TRBJ2-5

cdr3_aa: CASSQPDRGVGEAFF
cdr3_length: 15
v_call: TRBV27
j_call: TRBJ1-1

cdr3_aa: CASSSAGYEQYF
cdr3_length: 12
v_call: TRBV11-2
j_call: TRBJ2-7

cdr3_aa: CASSFSSPVEQYF
cdr3_length: 13
v_call: TRBV28
j_call: TRBJ2-7

cdr3_aa: CASKFQQTYGYTF
cdr3_length: 13
v_call: TRBV19
j_call: TRBJ1-2

cdr3_aa: CASSQVLLRQAPYEQYF
cdr3_length: 17
v_call: TRBV4-1
j_call: TRBJ2-7

cdr3_aa: CASSHRAGYEQYF
cdr3_length: 13
v_call: TRBV14
j_call: TRBJ2-7

cdr3_aa: CASSVATTVYYEQYF
cdr3_length: 15
v_call: TRBV9
j_call: TRBJ2-7

cdr3_aa: CAGRTGTYEQYF
cdr3_length: 12
v_call: TRBV2
j_call: TRBJ2-7

cdr3_aa: CASEQRRTNYGYTF
cdr3_length: 14
v_call: TRBV6-1
j_call: TRBJ1-2

cdr3_aa: CASSPYTRDIQGNHEQYF
cdr3_length: 18
v_call: TRBV7-6
j_call: TRBJ2-7

cdr3_aa: CASSQSGGVTDTQYF
cdr3_length: 15
v_call: TRBV7-7
j_call: TRBJ2-3

cdr3_aa: CASSPPSTFNYEQYF
cdr3_length: 15
v_call: TRBV18
j_call: TRBJ2-7